This T cell receptor beta chain was recorded in a study of blood T cell repertoires in COVID-19. The table came from immunoSEQ multiplex PCR; TCRdb's copy has only in-frame clones and leaves some out. In the table there are more than 70,000 clones, around 84% of which are singletons. J lost 7 bases, V lost 10 bases, and 12 bases had no gene match. The CDR3 covers 14 residues. Germline lookup yields CDR1 ENHRY and CDR2 SYGVKD. The chain employs TRBV10-3 and TRBJ1-4; 7 positions agree with TRBD1. Sequencing input: peripheral blood. This receptor was taken from a woman aged 80 or over in a cohort sampled during active or convalescent COVID-19. In DNA, the CDR3 is TGTGCCACCTCCTTGGGACAGTTATCTGAAAAACTGTTTTTT. Its translation: CATSLGQLSEKLFF.